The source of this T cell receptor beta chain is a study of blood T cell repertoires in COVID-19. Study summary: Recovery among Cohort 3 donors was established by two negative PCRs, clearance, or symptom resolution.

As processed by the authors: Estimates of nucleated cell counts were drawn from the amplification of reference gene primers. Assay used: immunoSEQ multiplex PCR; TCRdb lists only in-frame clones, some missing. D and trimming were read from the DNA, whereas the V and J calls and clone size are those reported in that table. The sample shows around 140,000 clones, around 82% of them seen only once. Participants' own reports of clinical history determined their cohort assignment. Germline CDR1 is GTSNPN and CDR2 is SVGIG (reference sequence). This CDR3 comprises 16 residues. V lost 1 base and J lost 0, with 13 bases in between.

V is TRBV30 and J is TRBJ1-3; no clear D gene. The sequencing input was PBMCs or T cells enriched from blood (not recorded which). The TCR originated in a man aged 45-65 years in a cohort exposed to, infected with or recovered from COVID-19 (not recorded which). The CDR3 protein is CAWSEAQHISGNTIYF. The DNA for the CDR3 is TGTGCCTGGAGTGAAGCACAGCATATCTCTGGAAACACCATATATTTT.